This T cell receptor (beta chain) was captured by sequencing in a study of blood T cell repertoires in COVID-19. At the level of the study: Both acute and convalescent COVID-19 samples were obtained from the United States, Italy and Spain.

Per the study methods: Reference gene primer amplification in the assay estimated nucleated cell counts. The protocol was immunoSEQ multiplex PCR, while the TCRdb copy is restricted to in-frame clones and leaves out a portion. V, J and clone size derive from that table, while D and trimming were established from the DNA sequence. The sample lists roughly 300,000 clones, about nine tenths occurring once. This CDR3 contains 13 residues. Trimming at V came to 7 bases and at J to 5 bases, leaving 6 bases not matched to a gene. The V gene is TRBV12-3 or TRBV12-4, the J gene TRBJ2-3; 7 bases are a match to TRBD1. This receptor was taken from a woman in her forties who had recovered from COVID-19. Material: peripheral blood. CDR3 in amino acids: CASTPWTGDTQYF. Here the CDR3 DNA reads TGTGCCAGCACCCCATGGACAGGAGATACGCAGTATTTT.